This is a list of T cell receptor beta chains from one sample in a study of blood T cell repertoires in COVID-19. The assay was immunoSEQ multiplex PCR, and TCRdb's table has in-frame clones only and misses some. The sample has tens of thousands of clones, around 90% seen once. Sequencing was done on a sample of peripheral blood. The receptor set was obtained from a human donor in a cohort sampled during active COVID-19. Each CDR3 is given with its conserved first and last residue. D genes are given only for firm matches. Clone size, where shown, is once, few, many, or a class for clones that have expanded.

size,V,J,D,CDR3,DNA
once,TRBV6-5,TRBJ2-7,TRBD2,CASRLAGGAYEQYF,TGTGCCAGCAGACTCGCGGGGGGAGCCTACGAGCAGTACTTC
once,TRBV5-1,TRBJ1-1,NA,CASSPDRPANTEAFF,TGCGCCAGCAGCCCGGACAGACCGGCGAACACTGAAGCTTTCTTT
NA,TRBV5-4,TRBJ2-1,TRBD2,CASSTGGGSSYNEQFF,TGTGCCAGCAGCACGGGCGGGGGGAGCTCCTACAATGAGCAGTTCTTC
NA,TRBV20-1,TRBJ2-5,NA,CSASPGLPGTQYF,TGCAGTGCTAGTCCGGGACTCCCAGGGACCCAGTACTTC
NA,TRBV2,TRBJ1-1,TRBD1,CASIRDRGNTEAFF,TGTGCCAGCATCAGAGACAGGGGGAACACTGAAGCTTTCTTT
NA,TRBV29-1,TRBJ1-2,NA,CSVEGSRGDNYGYTF,TGCAGCGTTGAAGGATCCAGGGGTGATAACTATGGCTACACCTTC
NA,TRBV6-2/TRBV6-3,TRBJ2-1,TRBD2,CASSQRIAGGLRNEQFF,TGTGCCAGCAGTCAGCGGATAGCGGGAGGGCTTCGCAATGAGCAGTTCTTC
once,TRBV4-1,TRBJ2-3,TRBD2,CASSQDHGSGSGGTDTQYF,TGCGCCAGCAGCCAAGATCATGGTAGCGGGAGCGGTGGCACAGATACGCAGTATTTT
NA,TRBV28,TRBJ1-2,NA,CASSSPGSKGDYGYTF,TGTGCCAGCAGTTCCCCGGGCTCGAAGGGAGACTATGGCTACACCTTC
NA,TRBV5-8,TRBJ1-2,NA,CASSLVSGSNYGYTF,TGTGCCAGCAGCTTGGTCTCCGGGAGCAACTATGGCTACACCTTC
NA,TRBV6-4,TRBJ1-1,NA,CASSGVPGSEAFF,TGTGCCAGCAGTGGGGTTCCGGGATCTGAAGCTTTCTTT
NA,TRBV5-8,TRBJ1-1,NA,CASSLVLEAFF,TGTGCCAGCAGCTTGGTCCTTGAAGCTTTCTTT
few,TRBV18,TRBJ1-1,TRBD1,CASSPQGADTEAFF,TGTGCCAGCTCCCCACAGGGGGCGGACACTGAAGCTTTCTTT
NA,TRBV5-1,TRBJ2-2,TRBD1,CASSLGFDRGPGELFF,TGCGCCAGCAGCTTGGGGTTCGACAGGGGGCCCGGGGAGCTGTTTTTT
NA,TRBV12-3/TRBV12-4,TRBJ1-3,NA,CASSTASGNTIYF,TGTGCCAGCAGTACAGCCTCTGGAAACACCATATATTTT
NA,TRBV7-2,TRBJ1-1,NA,CASSLRGWENTEAFF,TGTGCCAGCAGCTTAAGGGGGTGGGAGAACACTGAAGCTTTCTTT
NA,TRBV2,TRBJ2-7,NA,CASIKEGISYEQYF,TGTGCCAGCATTAAGGAGGGAATCTCCTACGAGCAGTACTTC
NA,TRBV6-5,TRBJ1-2,TRBD1,CASRTGGRRNYGYTF,TGTGCCAGCAGGACAGGGGGCCGGAGAAACTATGGCTACACCTTC
NA,TRBV7-8,TRBJ2-1,NA,CASRSGLATYNERFF,TGTGCCAGCAGATCCGGACTTGCCACCTACAATGAGCGGTTCTTC